The rows below give T cell receptor beta chains drawn from one sample of a study of T-cell reconstitution after alpha-beta-depleted transplantation in children. TCRdb re-called the PCR reads with MiXCR, one entry per CDR3 protein. The data show hundreds of thousands of distinct CDR3 sequences, with over 10% seen just once and around 0.76% held by the top ten. Sample: PBMCs, taken before TCRalphabeta/CD19-depleted stem cell transplant. All receptors derive from a girl aged 2 to 10 with congenital amegakaryocytic thrombocytopenia, due to receive a stem cell transplant. CDR3s include the opening cysteine and the closing phenylalanine or tryptophan. Fields, in order: V gene, CDR3 protein.

v_gene: TRBV2; CDR3aa: CASRLDGDQPQHF
v_gene: TRBV29-1; CDR3aa: CSALTGGRTDTQYF
v_gene: TRBV20-1; CDR3aa: CSARHRGPVYYGYTF
v_gene: TRBV14; CDR3aa: CASSQVPRTGWNNEQFF
v_gene: TRBV24-1; CDR3aa: CATSDRGTSDTQYF
v_gene: TRBV29-1; CDR3aa: CSVVGFNRLNTEAFF
v_gene: TRBV4-1; CDR3aa: CASSQDLSGTPYEQYF
v_gene: TRBV5-6; CDR3aa: CASSLSYSGLQETQYF
v_gene: TRBV5-1; CDR3aa: CASSWMLTGPSYEQYF
v_gene: TRBV5-1; CDR3aa: CASSLQAGAAKNIQYF
v_gene: TRBV7-6; CDR3aa: CASGPSGSSYEQYF
v_gene: TRBV29-1; CDR3aa: CSVVGSSNYGYTF
v_gene: TRBV29-1; CDR3aa: CSVESRWDMGYTF
v_gene: TRBV20-1; CDR3aa: CSAKTGTVNEKLFF
v_gene: TRBV20-1; CDR3aa: CSATRDRLRSNQPQHF
v_gene: TRBV20-1; CDR3aa: CSARPGLNEKLFF
v_gene: TRBV20-1; CDR3aa: CSALPLGPTNEQFF
v_gene: TRBV5-1; CDR3aa: CASSRSRETEQFF
v_gene: TRBV7-9; CDR3aa: CASSLVLGSLGQYF
v_gene: TRBV12-3/TRBV12-4; CDR3aa: CASSLYRQETQYF
v_gene: TRBV12-3/TRBV12-4; CDR3aa: CASPSEGGEQFF
v_gene: TRBV19; CDR3aa: CASDGATFTGELFF
v_gene: TRBV5-1; CDR3aa: CASSERPDQETQYF
v_gene: TRBV20-1; CDR3aa: CSARWGLPRTGELFF
v_gene: TRBV2; CDR3aa: CASSRGPGTLSSYEQYF
v_gene: TRBV5-1; CDR3aa: CASRPGTGSYNEQFF